One and the same sample provided the 23 T cell receptor beta chains below, sequenced in a study of shared clonotypes between healthy human individuals. Clones were read by immunoSEQ multiplex PCR, and TCRdb kept only the in-frame ones, dropping some. This sample has some 500,000 clones, with 95% to 97% found just once. Sequencing was performed on naive CD4+ T cells sorted from blood. Subset specified: CD45RA+ positively selected. The receptor set was obtained from a woman aged 30 to 39 in good health.

The chain combines TRBV6-5 with TRBJ1-2, with 7 positions matching TRBD1. The ends lost 5 bases at V and 5 bases at J; junction bases unmatched: 8. The CDR3 loop spans 14 amino acids. Germline CDR1 and CDR2: MNHEY and SVGAGI. The CDR3 sequence: CASSTKQGTYGYTF. As DNA, the CDR3 is TGTGCCAGCAGTACGAAACAGGGGACATATGGCTACACCTTC.

The rearrangement uses TRBV6-1 and TRBJ2-7; 9 positions match TRBD2. Germline trimming cut 7 bases from V and 4 bases from J; bases unmatched to any gene: 5. Germline V gene data show CDR1 as MNHNS and CDR2 as SASEGT. CDR3 length: 13 amino acids. As DNA, the CDR3 is TGTGCCAGCATGAGTAGCGGGAGATACGAGCAGTACTTC. Its translation is CASMSSGRYEQYF.

This chain joins TRBV4-1 and TRBJ2-2; 9 nucleotides line up with TRBD1. Germline V gene lookup returns CDR1 MGHRA and CDR2 YSYEKL. This CDR3 has 16 residues. With V trimmed by 4 bases and J by 1 base, 4 bases remained unmatched. The CDR3, as DNA: TGCGCCAGCAGCCTTGGACAGGGGCAGAACACCGGGGAGCTGTTTTTT. Its translation: CASSLGQGQNTGELFF.

The chain couples TRBV7-9 to TRBJ2-1, with D perhaps matching TRBD2 (5 bases). Trimming left V 1 base short and J 0 bases short, with 10 bases between. Germline values: CDR1 SEHNR, CDR2 FQNEAQ (reference sequence). This CDR3 contains 16 residues. The CDR3 reads CASSLGLGSSYNEQFF. CDR3 coding DNA: TGTGCCAGCAGCTTAGGTTTAGGGAGCTCCTACAATGAGCAGTTCTTC.

The chain couples TRBV2 to TRBJ2-1, with TRBD1 matching over 8 bases. V lost 7 bases and J lost 7; bases outside the gene matches: 15. The CDR3 runs 16 residues. CDR1 is SNHLY and CDR2 is FYNNEI in the germline V gene. CDR3 sequence (DNA): TGTGCCAGCACCAGGGACAGGCCAATTAGGGCAAATGAGCAGTTCTTC. This translates into CASTRDRPIRANEQFF.

V gene TRBV29-1 combines with J gene TRBJ2-3, with D possibly being TRBD2 (6 bases). Deletions cut 4 bases from V and 2 bases from J, with 13 bases between. This CDR3 spans 14 amino acids. Germline V gives CDR1 SQVTM, CDR2 ANQGSEA. The CDR3: CSVGGEANTDTQYF. The CDR3 DNA reads as TGCAGCGTTGGGGGGGAGGCGAACACAGATACGCAGTATTTT.

This sequence joins TRBV28 and TRBJ2-5; D not certain. CDR1 is MDHEN, CDR2 SYDVKM, per germline. The V and J ends lost 5 bases and 3 bases respectively, with 13 bases between them. CDR3 length: 14 amino acids. CDR3 sequence reads: CASSLPDGKETQYF. CDR3 in DNA: TGTGCCAGCAGTCTACCCGACGGAAAAGAGACCCAGTACTTC. Filled out from reference TRBV28 and TRBJ2-5, the complete variable domain reads DVKVTQSSRYLVKRTGEKVFLECVQDMDHENMFWYRQDPGLGLRLIYFSYDVKMKEKGDIPEGYSVSREKKERFSLILESASTNQTSMYLCASSLPDGKETQYFGPGTRLLVL.

The CDR3 DNA is TGTGCCAGCAGCGGGACAGGGGGCGATTCGAGAACCTTC. Translation: CASSGTGGDSRTF. This chain uses TRBV2 with TRBJ1-2; 12 bases match TRBD1. The CDR3 loop spans 13 amino acids. The V and J ends lost 6 bases and 14 bases, in that order; junction bases with no gene match: 10. Germline lookup yields CDR1 SNHLY and CDR2 FYNNEI.

The genes are TRBV9 and TRBJ1-6; D is unclear. The CDR3 totals 14 residues. Trimming removed 4 bases at V and 8 bases at J, with 13 bases between. Germline-derived CDR1 and CDR2 are SGDLS and YYNGEE. The CDR3 sequence is CASSQDLVDSPLHF. In DNA form, the CDR3 reads TGTGCCAGCAGCCAGGACCTGGTGGATTCACCCCTCCACTTT.

The chain joins TRBV12-5 to TRBJ2-3; D might be TRBD1 (5 bases). V dropped 2 bases and J dropped 6 bases, with 9 bases sitting between them. This CDR3 comprises 13 residues. The germline gives CDR1 LGHNT, CDR2 FRNRAP. The DNA for the CDR3 is TGTGCTAGTGGTTTGCACAGGCTGGATACGCAGTATTTT. It translates to CASGLHRLDTQYF.

The chain uses TRBV5-5 and TRBJ2-5, with a tentative D call TRBD1 (5 bases). Looked up from germline, CDR1 is SGHKS and CDR2 is YYEKEE (reference sequence). The CDR3 length is 14 residues. V was cut by 4 bases and J by 0 bases, with 10 bases left in between. CDR3 region: CASSRQFDQETQYF. In DNA form, the CDR3 reads TGTGCCAGCAGCCGACAGTTCGACCAAGAGACCCAGTACTTC.

This chain connects TRBV5-1 to TRBJ1-5; D gene ambiguous. CDR1 and CDR2 (germline): SGHRS, YFSETQ. The V and J ends lost 4 bases and 7 bases respectively, with 12 bases between them. This CDR3 has 13 residues. In nucleotides, the CDR3 is TGCGCCAGCAGCGTATACACGGGGCAGCCCCAGCATTTT. Its protein product is CASSVYTGQPQHF.

The gene calls are TRBV7-9 and TRBJ2-2; a possible D gene is TRBD2 (6 bases). Looked up from germline, CDR1 is SEHNR and CDR2 is FQNEAQ (reference sequence). V lost 10 bases, J lost 7 bases, and 22 bases lay in between. The CDR3 is 15 residues long. The CDR3 reads CAIFAGTSIIGELFF. DNA of the CDR3: TGTGCCATCTTCGCCGGGACTTCTATTATCGGGGAGCTGTTTTTT.

The chain joins TRBV28 to TRBJ2-3; perhaps TRBD1 as D (6 bases). The CDR3 has 15 amino acids. Germline V CDR1 and CDR2: MDHEN, SYDVKM. Trimming stripped 6 bases from V and 5 bases from J, with 18 bases between. CDR3: CASSLERGYIDTQYF. The CDR3 nucleotides are TGTGCCAGCAGCTTAGAAAGGGGGTACATAGATACGCAGTATTTT.

The rearrangement uses TRBV7-2 and TRBJ1-1, with 7 bases aligning to TRBD1. This CDR3 region has 16 residues. Trimming took 6 bases from V and 0 from J; bases not matched to a gene: 10. Looked up from germline, CDR1 is SGHTA and CDR2 is FQGNSA. In nucleotides, the CDR3 is TGTGCCAGCAGGCCCCGGGACAGAGCCTTGAACACTGAAGCTTTCTTT. Translated, it gives CASRPRDRALNTEAFF.

This clone was seen just once. The rearrangement uses TRBV18 and TRBJ2-1; no reliable D call. V lost 3 bases and J 3 bases, leaving 15 bases between the germline ends. The CDR3 is 16 residues long. CDR1 KGHSH and CDR2 LQKENI come from the germline V gene. CDR3 nucleotide sequence: TGTGCCAGCTCACCTGTGACACCAACTAACTACAATGAGCAGTTCTTC. It codes for CASSPVTPTNYNEQFF.

This chain uses TRBV5-8 with TRBJ2-1; D gene uncertain. The germline CDR1 and CDR2 sequences are SGHTS and YDEGEE. This CDR3 is built from 12 residues. The V gene lost 3 bases and the J gene lost 7 bases, with 8 bases spanning the gap. The CDR3 reads CASSWARNEQFF. In DNA form, the CDR3 reads TGTGCCAGCAGCTGGGCACGGAATGAGCAGTTCTTC.

The CDR3 spells CASSYGPTGLGQPQHF. CDR3 sequence (DNA): TGTGCCAGCAGTTACGGTCCGACAGGGCTGGGTCAGCCCCAGCATTTT. V usage is TRBV6-6 and J usage is TRBJ1-5; 7 nucleotides line up with TRBD1. This CDR3 spans 16 amino acids. With 2 bases clipped from V and 6 bases from J, the junction kept 10 bases outside the gene matches. Germline lookup yields CDR1 MNHNY and CDR2 SVGAGI (reference sequence).

The V and J genes are TRBV11-1 and TRBJ2-6; D unresolved. The CDR3 runs to 16 residues. Per the germline V gene, CDR1 is SGHAT and CDR2 is FQDESV (reference sequence). V was shortened by 5 bases and J by 0 bases, with 11 bases between the two germline ends. This chain's CDR3 is CASSPQWGSGANVLTF. CDR3 bases: TGTGCCAGCAGCCCCCAGTGGGGCTCTGGGGCCAACGTCCTGACTTTC.

The rearrangement uses TRBV28 and TRBJ2-5; TRBD2 is a possible D gene (5 bases). V was clipped by 4 bases and J by 5 bases, with 11 bases between them. The CDR3 runs to 13 residues. Germline V gene data show CDR1 as MDHEN and CDR2 as SYDVKM. CDR3 bases: TGTGCCAGCAGTTACGGGGTTCAGGAGACCCAGTACTTC. Protein: CASSYGVQETQYF.

The chain links TRBV19 to TRBJ2-6, with no clear D. The length of the CDR3 is 16 residues. Looked up from germline, CDR1 is LNHDA and CDR2 is SQIVND (reference sequence). Between the trimmed V and J ends, which lost 3 bases and 0 bases, there was a span of 9 bases. Written as DNA, the CDR3 is TGTGCCAGTAGTATGTTGAGAAGCTCTGGGGCCAACGTCCTGACTTTC. Its translation is CASSMLRSSGANVLTF.

CDR3 sequence: CASSVFSSYEQYF. CDR3 nucleotide sequence: TGTGCCAGCAGCGTCTTTAGCTCCTACGAGCAGTACTTC. The J gene is TRBJ2-7, the V gene TRBV27; D call uncertain. CDR1 is MNHEY, CDR2 SMNVEV, per germline (reference sequence). This CDR3 region has 13 residues. Trimming removed 6 bases from V and 0 bases from J, with 9 bases in between.

The chain combines TRBV5-4 with TRBJ1-2; the D is unclear. Per germline, CDR1 SGHNT and CDR2 YYREEE (reference sequence). Trimming took 0 bases from V and 4 from J, leaving 10 bases between them. The CDR3 totals 14 residues. The CDR3 loop is CASSLARGPYGYTF. The CDR3 bases are TGTGCCAGCAGCTTGGCTAGAGGGCCCTATGGCTACACCTTC.